Each of the 9 T cell receptor beta chains below was sequenced from the same sample in a study of blood T cell repertoires in COVID-19. Profiling relied on immunoSEQ multiplex PCR, and the TCRdb table lists in-frame clones only, not all of them. The data hold over 90,000 clones, with approximately 81% observed a single time. The specimen sequenced was peripheral blood. The receptors come from a man aged 80 or over with active or convalescent COVID-19.

This clone came up a few times. This chain links TRBV19 with TRBJ1-1; no definite D call. The CDR3 covers 13 residues. CDR1 LNHDA and CDR2 SQIVND come from the germline V gene (reference sequence). The germline V and J ends were trimmed by 7 bases and 3 bases, with 12 bases remaining between them. The CDR3 here is CASTPIGDTEAFF. CDR3 DNA sequence: TGTGCCAGTACCCCCATCGGGGACACTGAAGCTTTCTTT.

The genes are TRBV5-1 and TRBJ2-1, with D possibly being TRBD1 (5 bases). Trimming removed 0 bases at V and 9 bases at J, with 13 bases between. This CDR3 comprises 14 residues. The germline CDR1 and CDR2 sequences are SGHRS and YFSETQ. In DNA, the CDR3 is TGCGCCAGCAGCTTGGGTGGTTACCAGGGTGAGCAGTTCTTC. Translating gives CASSLGGYQGEQFF.

V gene TRBV19 combines with J gene TRBJ1-5, with 8 bases lining up with TRBD1. V gave up 3 bases and J gave up 9 bases; unmatched junction bases: 10. Germline-derived CDR1 and CDR2 are LNHDA and SQIVND (reference sequence). The CDR3 extends over 15 amino acids. The CDR3 DNA follows: TGTGCCAGTAGTATCGATTGGACAGGGAAGGGGCCCCAGCATTTT. It is translated as CASSIDWTGKGPQHF.

The chain couples TRBV6-5 to TRBJ1-2, with a possible D match to TRBD1 (5 bases). The CDR3 consists of 13 residues. The germline gives CDR1 MNHEY, CDR2 SVGAGI. With 7 bases removed from V and 4 bases from J, the gap between germline ends came to 13 bases. DNA of the CDR3: TGTGCCAGCAAAACAGGCGGGGGCTATGGCTACACCTTC. Protein: CASKTGGGYGYTF.

The chain uses TRBV6-5 and TRBJ1-5; the match to TRBD1 covers 7 bases. Unmatched junction bases numbered 4, after V lost 7 bases and J lost 4 bases. The CDR3 runs to 13 residues. Germline CDR1 MNHEY, CDR2 SVGAGI. The CDR3 sequence is CASKGDRNQPQHF. DNA for the CDR3: TGTGCCAGCAAGGGGGACAGAAATCAGCCCCAGCATTTT.

Only a few counts were recorded for this clone. The chain is built from TRBV10-3 and TRBJ2-7; 8 bases agree with TRBD2. V was clipped by 6 bases and J by 4 bases; unmatched bases: 8. Germline values: CDR1 ENHRY, CDR2 SYGVKD. The CDR3 spans 14 residues. The CDR3 reads CAISRSGGPYEQYF. The CDR3 DNA reads as TGTGCCATCAGCCGGAGCGGGGGTCCATACGAGCAGTACTTC.

The chain recombines TRBV5-1 with TRBJ1-1, with D possibly being TRBD1 (6 bases). CDR1 SGHRS and CDR2 YFSETQ come from the germline V gene. V lost 4 bases and J lost 8, with 15 bases in between. The CDR3 has 13 amino acids. Here the CDR3 reads CASSIAGTREAFF. As DNA, the CDR3 is TGCGCCAGCAGCATCGCCGGGACACGAGAAGCTTTCTTT.

The V gene is TRBV5-1, the J gene TRBJ2-2; D is perhaps TRBD2 (5 bases). Germline lookup yields CDR1 SGHRS and CDR2 YFSETQ. This CDR3 contains 16 residues. The V end lost 0 bases, the J end lost 2 bases, and 11 bases lay between the germline ends. The DNA of the CDR3 is TGCGCCAGCAGCTTGGACGGCGGGTTAAACACCGGGGAGCTGTTTTTT. Protein product: CASSLDGGLNTGELFF.

The chain links TRBV24-1 to TRBJ2-3; 15 bases fit TRBD2. Looked up from germline, CDR1 is KGHDR and CDR2 is SFDVKD. The V gene end was trimmed by 7 bases and the J gene end by 0 bases; junction bases not matched to a gene: 10. This CDR3 comprises 19 residues. CDR3 amino acids: CATSPLGLAGGPSTDTQYF. The CDR3 DNA sequence: TGTGCCACCAGCCCCCTGGGACTAGCGGGGGGCCCTAGCACAGATACGCAGTATTTT.